These 6 T cell receptor beta chains were all obtained from the same sample, sequenced in a study of blood T cell repertoires in COVID-19. Data came from immunoSEQ multiplex PCR; TCRdb stores just in-frame clones and leaves some out. The table includes approximately 85,000 clones, around 83% detected once. The sample consisted of peripheral blood. Every receptor here comes from an elderly woman in a cohort sampled during active or convalescent COVID-19.

The chain carries TRBV24-1 and TRBJ2-7, with 11 bases fitting TRBD1. In germline, CDR1 is KGHDR, CDR2 SFDVKD. The CDR3 is made up of 17 amino acids. V trimming: 4 bases; J trimming: 5 bases; junction bases outside the gene matches: 12. For the CDR3, the DNA is TGTGCCACCAGTGAACCGACCGGGACAGGGGGTGTCCACGAGCAGTACGTC. Protein product: CATSEPTGTGGVHEQYV.

The V call is TRBV23-1, the J call TRBJ1-4, with D possibly matching TRBD1 (5 bases). TRBV23-1 is marked as an open reading frame, function uncertain. The V end was cut by 4 bases, the J end by 8 bases, with 17 bases between. The CDR3 spans 15 residues. The CDR3: CASSPPGFWGEKLFF. The CDR3 region has the DNA TGCGCCAGCAGTCCCCCGGGCTTTTGGGGCGAAAAACTGTTTTTT.

This sequence joins TRBV5-1 and TRBJ1-3; 10 bases map to TRBD1. V was clipped by 3 bases and J by 3 bases; unmatched bases: 6. The V gene's germline CDR1 is SGHRS and CDR2 YFSETQ. This CDR3 comprises 16 residues. CDR3 coding DNA: TGCGCCAGCAGCTCAAGCGGGACAGGGGTTGGAAACACCATATATTTT. This gives the protein CASSSSGTGVGNTIYF. The full variable domain, completed using reference TRBV5-1 and TRBJ1-3, is KAGVTQTPRYLIKTRGQQVTLSCSPISGHRSVSWYQQTPGQGLQFLFEYFSETQRNKGNFPGRFSGRQFSNSRSEMNVSTLELGDSALYLCASSSSGTGVGNTIYFGEGSWLTVV.

The rearrangement joins TRBV5-6 to TRBJ2-7, with unresolved D. V shed 0 bases and J shed 0 bases, with 7 bases lying between them. This CDR3 is built from 14 residues. Germline CDR1 SGHDT, CDR2 YYEEEE. CDR3 amino acids: CASSLGLSSYEQYV. CDR3 bases: TGTGCCAGCAGCTTGGGACTTAGCTCCTACGAGCAGTACGTC.

This clone has only a few counts. The genes are TRBV7-9 and TRBJ1-1; the D gene is possibly TRBD1 (5 bases). The V gene's germline CDR1 is SEHNR and CDR2 FQNEAQ (reference sequence). This CDR3 region has 14 residues. With 0 bases removed from V and 0 bases from J, the gap between germline ends came to 5 bases. CDR3: CASSLATVNTEAFF. As DNA, the CDR3 is TGTGCCAGCAGCTTAGCGACAGTGAACACTGAAGCTTTCTTT.

The chain combines TRBV5-6 with TRBJ1-2; no reliable D call. The CDR3 covers 17 residues. Trimming removed 0 bases at V and 3 bases at J, with 18 bases between. In germline, CDR1 is SGHDT, CDR2 YYEEEE. The chain's CDR3 is CASSLDVSRGRDYGYTF. The DNA for the CDR3 is TGTGCCAGCAGCTTGGATGTCAGTCGGGGAAGGGACTATGGCTACACCTTC.